The T cell receptor (beta chain) under discussion was sequenced for a study of CD8 T cells in ankylosing spondylitis (TCRdb year 2017). With regard to the full study: The study set out to find disease-linked TCR variants by profiling T cell receptor beta repertoires in ankylosing spondylitis patients and healthy donors. Peripheral blood samples were taken, and synovial fluid was additionally collected from ankylosing spondylitis patients. In total, the full study cohort was made up of approximately 99 healthy donors and 20 to 25 ankylosing spondylitis patients. General conclusions and limits of the study: In peripheral blood, the disease-linked clones were found at relatively low frequencies and had a CD8+ phenotype. The disease-linked clones were reported as significantly enriched in matched synovial fluid samples from ankylosing spondylitis patients. A TCR beta motif made up of several highly homologous amino acid variants appeared to be characteristic of blood from ankylosing spondylitis patients. Some motif variants had previously been reported in the synovial fluid and blood of reactive arthritis patients, which suggests shared mechanisms of disease initiation.

The V end loses 2 bases and the J end loses 2 bases, and a stretch of 28 bases separates them. The CDR3 numbers 21 residues from cysteine through phenylalanine. The kept DNA is CDR3 alone, 63 bases in frame from the first base. The germline V gene yields SGHAT for CDR1 and FQNNGV for CDR2. Instrument used: Illumina HiSeq 2500. TCR beta libraries were prepared by quantitative 5'-RACE with molecular barcodes. For the original study's pipeline: To identify disease-linked TCR variants, a new computational method was used, one built on a probabilistic model of VDJ rearrangement. The public reads were quality trimmed at Q25 with fastp and then assembled into clones with MiXCR by TCRdb, keeping productive beta chains. Rows are unified per CDR3 protein, each entry keeping the most common DNA and genes. TCRdb's processing, not the study's, gives the V and J calls here. The sample table holds approximately 190,000 distinct CDR3 sequences, of which approximately 12% were seen once. The ten largest make up 11% of the sample.

On this clonotype itself: Its target antigen remains unknown. Qualities for individual bases were not recorded, and no much larger clone is one base off.

Sequences were obtained from blood, either unsorted or a sorted T cell fraction (not recorded which). Rearrangement joined TRBV11-2 to TRBJ2-1, with an unclear D gene assignment. This sequence originates from a female donor with ankylosing spondylitis or in good health (not recorded which). CDR3 loop: CASSLFESPAAEEPPYNEQFF. The sequenced DNA: TGTGCCAGCAGCTTATTTGAATCGCCCGCGGCCGAGGAGCCCCCCTACAATGAGCAGTTCTTC.